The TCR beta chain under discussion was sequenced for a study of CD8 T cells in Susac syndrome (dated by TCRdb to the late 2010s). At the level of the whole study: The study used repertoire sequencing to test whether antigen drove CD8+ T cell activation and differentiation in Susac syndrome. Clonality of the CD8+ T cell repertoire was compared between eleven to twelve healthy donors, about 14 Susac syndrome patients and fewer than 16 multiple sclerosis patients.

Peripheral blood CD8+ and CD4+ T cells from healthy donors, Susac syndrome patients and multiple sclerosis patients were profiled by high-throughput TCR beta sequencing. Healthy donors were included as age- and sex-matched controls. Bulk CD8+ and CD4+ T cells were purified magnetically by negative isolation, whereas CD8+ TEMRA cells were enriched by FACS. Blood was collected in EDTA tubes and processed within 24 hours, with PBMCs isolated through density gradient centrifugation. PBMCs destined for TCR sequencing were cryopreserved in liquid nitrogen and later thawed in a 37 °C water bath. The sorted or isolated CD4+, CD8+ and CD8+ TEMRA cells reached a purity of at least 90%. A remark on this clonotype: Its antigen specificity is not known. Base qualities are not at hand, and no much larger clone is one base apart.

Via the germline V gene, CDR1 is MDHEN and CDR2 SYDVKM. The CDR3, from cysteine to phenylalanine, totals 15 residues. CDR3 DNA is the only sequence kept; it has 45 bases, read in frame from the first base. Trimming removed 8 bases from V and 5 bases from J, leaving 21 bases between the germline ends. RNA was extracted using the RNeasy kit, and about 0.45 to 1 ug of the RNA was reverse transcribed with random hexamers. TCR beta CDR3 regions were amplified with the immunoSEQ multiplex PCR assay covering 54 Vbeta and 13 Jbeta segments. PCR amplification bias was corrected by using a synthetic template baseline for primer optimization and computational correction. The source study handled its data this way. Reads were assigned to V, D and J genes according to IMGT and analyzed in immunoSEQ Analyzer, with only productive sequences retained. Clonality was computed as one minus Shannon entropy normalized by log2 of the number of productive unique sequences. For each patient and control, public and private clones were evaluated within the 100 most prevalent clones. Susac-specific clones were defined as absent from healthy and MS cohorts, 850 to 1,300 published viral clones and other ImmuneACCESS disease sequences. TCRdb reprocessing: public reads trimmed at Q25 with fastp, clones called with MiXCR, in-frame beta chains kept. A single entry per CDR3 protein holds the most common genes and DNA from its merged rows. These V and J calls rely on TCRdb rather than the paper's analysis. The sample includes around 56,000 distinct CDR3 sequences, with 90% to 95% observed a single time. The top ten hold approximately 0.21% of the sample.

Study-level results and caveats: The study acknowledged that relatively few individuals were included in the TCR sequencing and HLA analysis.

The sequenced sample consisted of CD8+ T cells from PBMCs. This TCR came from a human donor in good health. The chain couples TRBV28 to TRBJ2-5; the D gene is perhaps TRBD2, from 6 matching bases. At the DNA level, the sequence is TGTGCCAGCGCCCCCCTTGAGGAGGGCAGGGAGACCCAGTACTTC. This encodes CASAPLEEGRETQYF.